This T cell receptor (beta chain) was identified in a study of regulatory T cells in long-lasting Graves disease. This clonotype was found a few times. In building TCR beta libraries, iRepertoire HTBI primers were used together with Arm-PCR of CDR3 regions. From the multiplex PCR reads, TCRdb called clonotypes with MiXCR, one entry per CDR3 protein. The sample yields 400,000 to 500,000 distinct CDR3 sequences, 15% seen once. Unmatched junction bases numbered 8, after V lost 6 bases and J lost 11 bases. The length of the CDR3 is 13 residues. In germline, CDR1 is KGHDR, CDR2 SFDVKD. Time point meaning: newly diagnosed GD, antithyroid drugs for less than 3 months. Preparation of the TCR library used RNA extracted from PBMCs. These data were likewise used in another study, on T cells in Graves' hyperthyroidism and ophthalmopathy.

The chain employs TRBV24-1 and TRBJ2-2; 7 nucleotides match TRBD2. This clonotype was sampled from a woman in her twenties or thirties with Graves disease. This specimen was peripheral blood mononuclear cells (PBMCs), taken at new diagnosis, from a patient treated with antithyroid drugs. The CDR3 is CATSLGRTNELFF. For the CDR3, the DNA is TGTGCCACCAGTCTCGGGAGGACTAATGAGCTGTTTTTT.